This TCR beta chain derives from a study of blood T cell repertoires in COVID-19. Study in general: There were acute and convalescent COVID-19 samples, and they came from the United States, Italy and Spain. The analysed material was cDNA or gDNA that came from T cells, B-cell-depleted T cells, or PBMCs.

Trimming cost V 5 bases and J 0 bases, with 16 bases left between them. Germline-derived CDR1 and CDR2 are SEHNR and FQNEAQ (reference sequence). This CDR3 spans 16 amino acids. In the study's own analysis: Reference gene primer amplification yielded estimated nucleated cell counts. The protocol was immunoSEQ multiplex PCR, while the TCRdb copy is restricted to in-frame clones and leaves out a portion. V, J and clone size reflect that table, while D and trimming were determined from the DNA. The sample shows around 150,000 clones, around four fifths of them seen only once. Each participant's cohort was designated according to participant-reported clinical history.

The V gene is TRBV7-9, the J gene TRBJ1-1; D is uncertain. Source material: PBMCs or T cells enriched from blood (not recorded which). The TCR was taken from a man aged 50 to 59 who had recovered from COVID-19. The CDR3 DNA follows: TGTGCCAGCAGCCATCCGGGAGCAAACATGAACACTGAAGCTTTCTTT. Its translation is CASSHPGANMNTEAFF. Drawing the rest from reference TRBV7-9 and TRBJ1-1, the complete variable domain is DTGVSQNPRHKITKRGQNVTFRCDPISEHNRLYWYRQTLGQGPEFLTYFQNEAQLEKSRLLSDRFSAERPKGSFSTLEIQRTEQGDSAMYLCASSHPGANMNTEAFFGQGTRLTVV.